A selection of T cell receptor beta chains follows, all from one sample in a study of cytomegalovirus exposure and HLA in healthy donors. The method was immunoSEQ multiplex PCR; TCRdb's version includes in-frame clones alone and lacks a portion of them. The sample lists 85,000 to 120,000 clones, 71% seen once, with less than 3.5% in the top ten. The sample was PBMCs. The origin of the receptors is a female donor in good health and CMV-seronegative. Both conserved end residues are part of each CDR3. A D gene is named only where the DNA matches it firmly. The listing skips clone size in some rows; elsewhere it reads once, few, many or a size class.

d_gene: TRBD2; j_gene: TRBJ2-1; abundance: once; v_gene: TRBV7-3; CDR3aa: CASREKRELSSYNEQFF; CDR3nt: TGTGCCAGCAGGGAGAAGCGGGAACTAAGCTCCTACAATGAGCAGTTCTTC
d_gene: TRBD2; j_gene: TRBJ2-7; abundance: NA; v_gene: TRBV5-1; CDR3aa: CASSLGGGGTYEQYF; CDR3nt: TGCGCCAGCAGCTTGGGCGGGGGGGGGACCTACGAGCAGTACTTC
d_gene: NA; j_gene: TRBJ1-5; abundance: few; v_gene: TRBV19; CDR3aa: CASSMGGDQPQHF; CDR3nt: TGTGCCAGTAGTATGGGGGGGGATCAGCCCCAGCATTTT
d_gene: TRBD2; j_gene: TRBJ2-3; abundance: NA; v_gene: TRBV18; CDR3aa: CASSPSGRTDTQYF; CDR3nt: TGTGCCAGCTCACCTAGCGGGAGAACAGATACGCAGTATTTT
d_gene: TRBD1; j_gene: TRBJ1-2; abundance: NA; v_gene: TRBV7-9; CDR3aa: CASSLMADRKTGYTF; CDR3nt: TGTGCCAGCAGCTTAATGGCGGACAGGAAGACTGGCTACACCTTC
d_gene: TRBD1; j_gene: TRBJ1-2; abundance: NA; v_gene: TRBV28; CDR3aa: CASPIRGEYGYTF; CDR3nt: TGTGCCAGCCCAATCAGGGGGGAGTATGGCTACACCTTC
d_gene: TRBD1; j_gene: TRBJ1-1; abundance: NA; v_gene: TRBV7-8; CDR3aa: CASGQGAVTEAFF; CDR3nt: TGTGCCAGCGGACAGGGGGCTGTCACTGAAGCTTTCTTT
d_gene: TRBD1; j_gene: TRBJ2-1; abundance: few; v_gene: TRBV7-9; CDR3aa: CASSKRTGGNMNNEQFF; CDR3nt: TGTGCCAGCAGCAAGAGGACAGGGGGCAACATGAACAATGAGCAGTTCTTC
d_gene: TRBD1; j_gene: TRBJ1-1; abundance: NA; v_gene: TRBV2; CDR3aa: CASSEQGAGNTEAFF; CDR3nt: TGTGCCAGCAGTGAACAGGGGGCCGGTAACACTGAAGCTTTCTTT
d_gene: NA; j_gene: TRBJ2-7; abundance: NA; v_gene: TRBV5-1; CDR3aa: CASYSAGAHEQYF; CDR3nt: TGCGCCAGCTATAGCGCAGGGGCCCACGAGCAGTACTTC
d_gene: TRBD2; j_gene: TRBJ2-7; abundance: NA; v_gene: TRBV12-5; CDR3aa: CASGLGTSPYEQYF; CDR3nt: TGTGCTAGTGGTTTGGGGACTAGCCCCTACGAGCAGTACTTC
d_gene: NA; j_gene: TRBJ1-5; abundance: NA; v_gene: TRBV28; CDR3aa: CASRTGGAKNQPQHF; CDR3nt: TGTGCCAGTCGTACGGGGGGGGCCAAGAATCAGCCCCAGCATTTT
d_gene: TRBD2; j_gene: TRBJ2-2; abundance: NA; v_gene: TRBV4-3; CDR3aa: CASSQDLLAGTTGELFF; CDR3nt: TGCGCCAGCAGCCAAGATTTGCTAGCGGGGACCACCGGGGAGCTGTTTTTT
d_gene: NA; j_gene: TRBJ1-2; abundance: NA; v_gene: TRBV7-9; CDR3aa: CASSPGGQGGYGYTF; CDR3nt: TGTGCCAGCAGCCCAGGAGGGCAGGGAGGGTATGGCTACACCTTC
d_gene: NA; j_gene: TRBJ2-3; abundance: few; v_gene: TRBV6-6; CDR3aa: CASSRTALEDTQYF; CDR3nt: TGTGCCAGCAGCCGTACGGCTCTAGAAGATACGCAGTATTTT
d_gene: NA; j_gene: TRBJ2-7; abundance: few; v_gene: TRBV5-1; CDR3aa: CASSPESRGALRNSYEQYF; CDR3nt: TGCGCCAGCAGCCCGGAGTCCCGGGGGGCGCTTCGGAACTCCTACGAGCAGTACTTC
d_gene: TRBD1; j_gene: TRBJ1-2; abundance: NA; v_gene: TRBV9; CDR3aa: CASSVEGQGLYGYTF; CDR3nt: TGTGCCAGCAGCGTAGAGGGACAGGGGTTGTATGGCTACACCTTC
d_gene: TRBD2; j_gene: TRBJ2-1; abundance: NA; v_gene: TRBV6-4; CDR3aa: CASSEASGSGQFF; CDR3nt: TGTGCCAGCAGTGAGGCTAGCGGGAGTGGGCAGTTCTTC
d_gene: NA; j_gene: TRBJ2-7; abundance: NA; v_gene: TRBV7-8; CDR3aa: CASSLVGGLGEQYF; CDR3nt: TGTGCCAGCAGCTTAGTAGGGGGATTAGGTGAGCAGTACTTC
d_gene: NA; j_gene: TRBJ2-5; abundance: once; v_gene: TRBV29-1; CDR3aa: CSVPGGGEETQYF; CDR3nt: TGCAGCGTTCCCGGTGGGGGCGAGGAGACCCAGTACTTC
d_gene: NA; j_gene: TRBJ1-2; abundance: NA; v_gene: TRBV5-1; CDR3aa: CASSFTGQSYGYTF; CDR3nt: TGCGCCAGCAGCTTTACGGGACAAAGCTATGGCTACACCTTC
d_gene: TRBD1; j_gene: TRBJ1-2; abundance: NA; v_gene: TRBV5-1; CDR3aa: CASSVAGTANGYTF; CDR3nt: TGCGCCAGCAGCGTCGCCGGGACAGCGAATGGCTACACCTTC
d_gene: NA; j_gene: TRBJ2-5; abundance: once; v_gene: TRBV19; CDR3aa: CASSPLRRGRETQYF; CDR3nt: TGTGCCAGTAGTCCTCTTCGCAGGGGAAGAGAGACCCAGTACTTC
d_gene: NA; j_gene: TRBJ1-1; abundance: NA; v_gene: TRBV5-1; CDR3aa: CASSLGVRGGTEAFF; CDR3nt: TGCGCCAGCAGCTTGGGGGTTCGCGGGGGCACTGAAGCTTTCTTT
d_gene: TRBD2; j_gene: TRBJ2-3; abundance: few; v_gene: TRBV4-2; CDR3aa: CASSQDDGTSGSTDTQYF; CDR3nt: TGTGCCAGCAGCCAAGACGACGGGACTAGCGGGAGCACAGATACGCAGTATTTT
d_gene: NA; j_gene: TRBJ1-5; abundance: once; v_gene: TRBV28; CDR3aa: CASSWPRGLGNQPQHF; CDR3nt: TGTGCCAGCAGTTGGCCTCGCGGGTTAGGGAATCAGCCCCAGCATTTT
d_gene: TRBD2; j_gene: TRBJ2-5; abundance: few; v_gene: TRBV5-4; CDR3aa: CASSISGVGETQYF; CDR3nt: TGTGCCAGCAGCATTAGCGGGGTGGGAGAGACCCAGTACTTC
d_gene: TRBD1; j_gene: TRBJ2-2; abundance: NA; v_gene: TRBV28; CDR3aa: CASSPGDRTLPNTGELFF; CDR3nt: TGTGCCAGCAGTCCGGGGGACAGGACGTTGCCCAACACCGGGGAGCTGTTTTTT
d_gene: TRBD1; j_gene: TRBJ2-7; abundance: NA; v_gene: TRBV6-5; CDR3aa: CASSRTGFEQYF; CDR3nt: TGTGCCAGCAGCCGGACAGGGTTCGAGCAGTACTTC